The present TCR delta chain was sequenced within a study of human gamma delta and Vdelta1 T cells. TCRdb made new clone calls on the PCR reads using CATT. The sample carries over 10,000 delta-chain clones, 40% to 60% recorded once. This clone turned up a few times. As yet, its antigen is unknown. Findings and caveats of the study: Delta One T cells were reportedly polyclonal and broadly cytotoxic against acute myeloid leukemia.

The ends lost 1 base at V and 5 bases at J; junction bases unmatched: 21. Germline assignment: CDR1 TSWWSYY and CDR2 QGS. The CDR3 consists of 21 residues. Sequences were obtained from Vdelta1 gamma-delta T cells from blood grown in culture (DOT cells). The gene calls are TRDV1 and TRDJ1, with 11 bases aligning to TRDD3. The sequence was obtained from a human donor in good health. CDR3 in amino acids: CALGEPLPPEEWGIRRDKLIF. CDR3 coding DNA: TGTGCTCTTGGGGAACCCCTTCCTCCGGAGGAGTGGGGGATACGCAGGGATAAACTCATCTTT.